This TCR beta chain stems from a study of blood T cell repertoires in COVID-19. Study background: The United States, Italy and Spain were the sources of the acute and convalescent COVID-19 samples. PBMCs, B-cell-depleted T cells, or T cells were the source of the cDNA or gDNA that made up the material.

Profiling relied on immunoSEQ multiplex PCR, and the TCRdb table lists in-frame clones only, not all of them. The data contain 170,000 or so clones, 90% of them seen just once; the ten biggest clones take up about 0.54%. This clone came up a few times. Other DNA sequences in this sample translate to the same CDR3. The TCR originated in a man in his forties or fifties with acute or convalescent COVID-19. The sequenced sample was peripheral blood.

The CDR3 sequence: CASSYSNQGRSPLHF. The DNA of the CDR3 is TGTGCCAGCAGTTACTCGAATCAGGGTCGGTCACCCCTCCACTTT. This chain links TRBV6-5 with TRBJ1-6, with D tentatively TRBD1 (5 bases). V shed 0 bases and J shed 10 bases, with 13 bases lying between them. The CDR3 contains 15 residues. Germline CDR1 MNHEY, CDR2 SVGAGI.